This T cell receptor beta chain was recovered during a study of blood T cell repertoires in COVID-19. Study overall: Collection of acute and convalescent COVID-19 samples took place in the United States, Italy and Spain. Nucleic acid was either cDNA or gDNA, and it came from T cells, B-cell-depleted T cells, or PBMCs.

Adults between roughly 18 and 95 years of age took part from 20 to 25 US areas. Clones were sequenced by immunoSEQ multiplex PCR, and TCRdb holds only the in-frame ones, with some missing. Of some 150,000 clones listed, 75% to 90% are singletons. The CDR3 contains 15 residues. Germline V gene sequence: CDR1 MNHEY, CDR2 SMNVEV (reference sequence). The V and J ends lost 6 bases and 2 bases respectively, with 13 bases between them. This TCR was sampled from a woman aged 18-30 years who had recovered from COVID-19. The V call is TRBV27, the J call TRBJ2-2, with unresolved D. The sample consisted of PBMCs or T cells enriched from blood (not recorded which). In DNA, the CDR3 is TGTGCCAGCAGCCTCCGTGAGGTCAACACCGGGGAGCTGTTTTTT. Encoded protein: CASSLREVNTGELFF.